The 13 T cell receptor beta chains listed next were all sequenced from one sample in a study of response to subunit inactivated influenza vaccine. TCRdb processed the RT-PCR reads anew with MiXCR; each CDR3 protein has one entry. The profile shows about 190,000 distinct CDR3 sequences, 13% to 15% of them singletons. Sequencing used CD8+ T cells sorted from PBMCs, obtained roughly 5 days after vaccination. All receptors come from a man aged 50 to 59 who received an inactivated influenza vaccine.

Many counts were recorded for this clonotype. In DNA, the CDR3 is TGTGCCAGCAGCTACCTCGGGACAGAATCTAACTATGGCTACACCTTC. Encoded protein: CASSYLGTESNYGYTF. The rearrangement joins TRBV7-9 to TRBJ1-2; 7 nucleotides agree with TRBD1. The CDR3 is 16 amino acids. The V segment lost 4 bases and the J segment 0 bases; nucleotides outside the gene matches: 8. Germline CDR1 reads SEHNR; CDR2 reads FQNEAQ (reference sequence).

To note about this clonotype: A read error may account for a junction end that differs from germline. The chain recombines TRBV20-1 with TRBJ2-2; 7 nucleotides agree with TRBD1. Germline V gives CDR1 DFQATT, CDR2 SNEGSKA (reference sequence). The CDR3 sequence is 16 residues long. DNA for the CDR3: TGCTGTGCTAGAGAACAGGGGCAGGCATACACCGGGGAGCTGTTTTTT. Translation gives CCAREQGQAYTGELFF.

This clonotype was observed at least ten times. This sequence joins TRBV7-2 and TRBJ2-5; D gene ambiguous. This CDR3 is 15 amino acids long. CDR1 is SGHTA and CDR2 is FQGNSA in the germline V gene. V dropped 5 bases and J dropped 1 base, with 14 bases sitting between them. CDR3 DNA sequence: TGTGCCAGCAGCGTAAGAGGACGGTTCCAAGAGACCCAGTACTTC. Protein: CASSVRGRFQETQYF.

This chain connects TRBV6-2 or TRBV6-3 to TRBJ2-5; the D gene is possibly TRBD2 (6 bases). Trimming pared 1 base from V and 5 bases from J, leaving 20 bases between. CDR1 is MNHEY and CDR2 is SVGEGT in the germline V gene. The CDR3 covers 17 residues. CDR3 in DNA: TGTGCCAGCAGTTACTTACGCGGGACCTCCCTAGGGGAGACCCAGTACTTC. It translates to CASSYLRGTSLGETQYF.

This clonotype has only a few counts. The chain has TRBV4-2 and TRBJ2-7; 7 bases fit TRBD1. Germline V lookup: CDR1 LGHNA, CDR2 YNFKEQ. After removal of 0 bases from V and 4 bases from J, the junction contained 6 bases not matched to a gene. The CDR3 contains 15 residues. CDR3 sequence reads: CASSQEDRILYEQYF. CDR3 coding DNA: TGTGCCAGCAGCCAAGAGGACAGGATCTTATACGAGCAGTACTTC.

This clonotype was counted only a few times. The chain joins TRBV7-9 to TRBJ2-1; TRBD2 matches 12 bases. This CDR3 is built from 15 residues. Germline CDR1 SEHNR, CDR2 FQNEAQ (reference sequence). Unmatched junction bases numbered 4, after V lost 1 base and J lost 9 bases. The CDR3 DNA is TGTGCCAGCAGCTTAGGGACTAGCGGGATGGCTGAGCAGTTCTTC. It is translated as CASSLGTSGMAEQFF.

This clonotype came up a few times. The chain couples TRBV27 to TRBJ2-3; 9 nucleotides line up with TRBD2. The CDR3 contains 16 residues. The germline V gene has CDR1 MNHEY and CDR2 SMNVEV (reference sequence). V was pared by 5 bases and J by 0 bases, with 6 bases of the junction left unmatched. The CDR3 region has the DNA TGTGCCAGCAGTCAACCGACTAGCGGTAGCACAGATACGCAGTATTTT. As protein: CASSQPTSGSTDTQYF.

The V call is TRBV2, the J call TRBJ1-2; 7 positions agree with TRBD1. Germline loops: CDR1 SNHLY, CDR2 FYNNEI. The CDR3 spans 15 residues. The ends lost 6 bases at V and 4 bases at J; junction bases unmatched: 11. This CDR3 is CASRDRFYTVYGYTF. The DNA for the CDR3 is TGTGCCAGCAGGGACAGGTTCTATACCGTCTATGGCTACACCTTC.

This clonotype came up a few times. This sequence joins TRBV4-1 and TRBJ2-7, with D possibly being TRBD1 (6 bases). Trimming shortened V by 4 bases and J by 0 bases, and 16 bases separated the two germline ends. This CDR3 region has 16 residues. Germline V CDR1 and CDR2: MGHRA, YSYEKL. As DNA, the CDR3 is TGCGCCAGCAGCCCGCCAATTACAGGGAGCTCCTACGAGCAGTACTTC. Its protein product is CASSPPITGSSYEQYF.

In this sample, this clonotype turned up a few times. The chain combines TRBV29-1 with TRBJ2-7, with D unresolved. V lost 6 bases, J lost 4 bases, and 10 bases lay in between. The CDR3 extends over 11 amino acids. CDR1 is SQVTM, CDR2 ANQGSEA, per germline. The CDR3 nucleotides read TGCAGCGTCGGCGTAGATTACGAGCAGTACTTC. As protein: CSVGVDYEQYF.

In DNA, the CDR3 is TGCGCCAGCAGCTCGGGTAGCAATCAGCCCCAGCATTTT. Translating it yields CASSSGSNQPQHF. The chain recombines TRBV5-1 with TRBJ1-5; D gene uncertain. The germline V and J ends were trimmed by 3 bases and 0 bases, with 4 bases remaining between them. The CDR3 is 13 amino acids. CDR1 is SGHRS, CDR2 YFSETQ, per germline.

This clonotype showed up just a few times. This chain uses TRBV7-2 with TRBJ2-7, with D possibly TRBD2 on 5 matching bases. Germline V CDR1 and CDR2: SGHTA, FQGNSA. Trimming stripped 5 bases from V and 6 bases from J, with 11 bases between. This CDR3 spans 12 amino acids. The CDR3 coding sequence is TGTGCCAGCAGCCATGCCGGGGTCGAGCAGTACTTC. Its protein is CASSHAGVEQYF.

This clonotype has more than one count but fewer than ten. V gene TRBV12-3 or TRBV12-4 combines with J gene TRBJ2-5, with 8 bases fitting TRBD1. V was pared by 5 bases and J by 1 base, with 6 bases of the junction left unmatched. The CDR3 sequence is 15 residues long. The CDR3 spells CASSDDRGGQETQYF. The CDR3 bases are TGTGCCAGCAGTGACGACAGGGGAGGCCAAGAGACCCAGTACTTC.